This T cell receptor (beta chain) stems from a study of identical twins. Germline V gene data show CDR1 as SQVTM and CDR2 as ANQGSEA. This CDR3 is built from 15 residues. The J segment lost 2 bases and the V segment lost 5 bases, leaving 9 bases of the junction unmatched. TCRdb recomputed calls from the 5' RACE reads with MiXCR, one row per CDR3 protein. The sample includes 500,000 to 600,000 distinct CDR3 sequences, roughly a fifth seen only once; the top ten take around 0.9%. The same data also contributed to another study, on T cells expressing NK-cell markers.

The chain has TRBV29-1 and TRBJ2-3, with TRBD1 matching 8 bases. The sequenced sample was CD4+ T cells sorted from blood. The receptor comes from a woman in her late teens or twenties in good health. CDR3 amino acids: CSVSKLQGDTDTQYF. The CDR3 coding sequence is TGCAGCGTTTCTAAACTACAGGGGGACACAGATACGCAGTATTTT.